The 23 T cell receptor beta chains reported below all come from one sample, sequenced in a study of blood T cell repertoires in COVID-19. Some clones are missing from TCRdb's copy, which holds only in-frame ones; the method was immunoSEQ multiplex PCR. The top ten clones hold approximately 5% of a sample with 70,000 to 95,000 clones, 88% of them seen once. The source material was peripheral blood. The receptor source for this set is a woman aged 80 or over with acute or convalescent COVID-19.

This clone has just one count. This rearrangement joins TRBV29-1 to TRBJ1-1; 10 nucleotides align to TRBD1. The CDR3 spans 11 residues. Germline V gene sequence: CDR1 SQVTM, CDR2 ANQGSEA. The V segment lost 6 bases and the J segment 7 bases; nucleotides outside the gene matches: 2. The chain's CDR3 is CSVRTGGEAFF. The DNA for the CDR3 is TGCAGCGTCCGGACAGGGGGTGAAGCTTTCTTT.

The gene calls are TRBV3-1 (or the pseudogene TRBV3-2) and TRBJ1-2; tentatively, D is TRBD1 (5 bases). The germline V gene encodes CDR1 LGHDT and CDR2 YNNKEL (reference sequence). The CDR3 totals 14 residues. With 1 base removed from V and 7 bases from J, the gap between germline ends came to 13 bases. The CDR3 protein is CASSQGMGLGGYTF. The CDR3 region has the DNA TGTGCCAGCAGCCAAGGGATGGGGCTGGGTGGCTACACCTTC.

The V and J genes are TRBV27 and TRBJ2-5, with 13 bases matching TRBD2. CDR3 length: 15 residues. V dropped 6 bases and J dropped 1; count of bases not matched to a gene: 2. In germline, CDR1 is MNHEY, CDR2 SMNVEV (reference sequence). The DNA for the CDR3 is TGTGCCAGCAGAGGACTAGCGGGGGTCCAAGAGACCCAGTACTTC. It specifies CASRGLAGVQETQYF.

The chain joins TRBV19 to TRBJ1-1; D gene uncertain. The germline CDR1 and CDR2 sequences are LNHDA and SQIVND (reference sequence). Deletions cut 5 bases from V and 0 bases from J, with 19 bases between. CDR3 size: 17 residues. The CDR3 coding sequence is TGTGCCAGTAGTTCCTCCACCCAGAGGAGCATGAACACTGAAGCTTTCTTT. Protein: CASSSSTQRSMNTEAFF.

The chain links TRBV21-1 to TRBJ2-1; the table's D call of TRBD1 was not tested on the DNA. TRBV21-1 is a documented pseudogene. The CDR3 is made up of 14 amino acids. The CDR3 region has the DNA TGTGCCAGCGATCCTAGGGGGTTCCACAATGAGCAGTTCTTC. Translated: CASDPRGFHNEQFF.

The rearrangement uses TRBV19 and TRBJ2-5; tentatively, D is TRBD1 (6 bases). This CDR3 has 12 amino acids. Germline-derived CDR1 and CDR2 are LNHDA and SQIVND (reference sequence). The V end was cut by 6 bases, the J end by 5 bases, with 10 bases between. CDR3 region: CASSPQGETQYF. DNA of the CDR3: TGTGCCAGTAGCCCCCAGGGGGAGACCCAGTACTTC.

The CDR3: CASSFTVRSYEQYF. The CDR3 DNA is TGTGCCAGCAGCTTCACAGTGCGATCCTACGAGCAGTACTTC. The chain carries TRBV5-5 and TRBJ2-7, with D unresolved. Germline V lookup: CDR1 SGHKS, CDR2 YYEKEE (reference sequence). The CDR3 has 14 residues. The ends were cut back, 2 bases at V and 1 base at J, with 10 bases in the middle. Full variable domain (missing parts from reference TRBV5-5 and TRBJ2-7): DAGVTQSPTHLIKTRGQQVTLRCSPISGHKSVSWYQQVLGQGPQFIFQYYEKEERGRGNFPDRFSARQFPNYSSELNVNALLLGDSALYLCASSFTVRSYEQYFGPGTRLTVT.

This clone appeared once. J is TRBJ1-4 and V is TRBV3-1 (or the pseudogene TRBV3-2); D may be TRBD1 (5 bases). V was clipped by 2 bases and J by 5 bases, with 12 bases between them. Germline values: CDR1 LGHDT, CDR2 YNNKEL (reference sequence). This CDR3 comprises 15 residues. The CDR3 DNA reads TGTGCCAGCAGCCAAATAGCGGGACCCAATGAAAAACTGTTTTTT. This gives the protein CASSQIAGPNEKLFF.

The chain couples TRBV19 to TRBJ1-5; TRBD1 aligns across 10 bases. CDR1 LNHDA and CDR2 SQIVND come from the germline V gene (reference sequence). The CDR3 has 14 amino acids. V trimming: 6 bases; J trimming: 4 bases; junction bases outside the gene matches: 3. CDR3 nucleotide sequence: TGTGCCAGTAGGGGGACAGGGGATAATCAGCCCCAGCATTTT. Its protein is CASRGTGDNQPQHF.

The chain uses TRBV30 and TRBJ1-6, with 7 bases fitting TRBD1. The trim removed 3 bases at V and 7 bases at J, leaving 9 bases unmatched. CDR1 is GTSNPN, CDR2 SVGIG, per germline (reference sequence). This CDR3 is built from 15 residues. DNA of the CDR3: TGTGCCTGGAGGACCTCCCCGGACAGGAATTCACCCCTCCACTTT. As protein: CAWRTSPDRNSPLHF.

This clone was counted once. The chain joins TRBV27 to TRBJ1-1; 7 bases line up with TRBD1. Trimming at V came to 6 bases and at J to 4 bases, leaving 11 bases not matched to a gene. This CDR3 spans 15 amino acids. CDR1 is MNHEY and CDR2 is SMNVEV in the germline V gene (reference sequence). Here the CDR3 DNA reads TGTGCCAGCAGAATACAGGGGTATGGTGGCACTGAAGCTTTCTTT. Its translation: CASRIQGYGGTEAFF.

The rearrangement uses TRBV2 and TRBJ2-7, with a possible D match to TRBD2 (5 bases). Trimming shortened V by 4 bases and J by 0 bases, and 10 bases separated the two germline ends. The CDR3 spans 14 residues. CDR1 and CDR2 from the germline V gene are SNHLY and FYNNEI. CDR3 DNA: TGTGCCAGCAGTGCCGTAGGGAGCTCCTACGAGCAGTACTTC. As protein: CASSAVGSSYEQYF.

The genes are TRBV5-6 and TRBJ1-2; 8 nucleotides agree with TRBD1. V shed 0 bases, J shed 3 bases, and the junction held 4 bases outside the gene matches. CDR3 length equals 15 residues. From germline, CDR1 is SGHDT and CDR2 YYEEEE. The CDR3 spells CASSLVRGRDYGYTF. CDR3 in DNA: TGTGCCAGCAGCTTGGTCAGGGGGCGAGACTATGGCTACACCTTC.

The CDR3 DNA reads TGTGCCACCGCTACAGGGAGCTCCTACAATGAGCAGTTCTTC. This encodes CATATGSSYNEQFF. The gene calls are TRBV6-5 and TRBJ2-1; possibly TRBD1 for D (6 bases). V lost 10 bases and J 0 bases, leaving 13 bases between the germline ends. The germline CDR1 and CDR2 sequences are MNHEY and SVGAGI. The length of the CDR3 is 14 residues.

For this clone: One junction end disagrees with the germline gene, perhaps due to a read error. This sequence joins TRBV7-7 and TRBJ2-5, with D unclear. The V gene's germline CDR1 is SSHAT and CDR2 FNYEAQ (reference sequence). This CDR3 is built from 13 residues. The CDR3 DNA is TGTGCTAGCAGCTTACGGTTGTCAGAGACCCAGTACTTC. This codes for CASSLRLSETQYF.

This chain joins TRBV18 and TRBJ1-5; a possible D gene is TRBD1 (5 bases). Germline lookup yields CDR1 KGHSH and CDR2 LQKENI. This CDR3 has 14 amino acids. The germline V and J ends were trimmed by 0 bases and 6 bases, with 9 bases remaining between them. The CDR3: CASSPPGAGQPQHF. The CDR3 nucleotides read TGTGCCAGCTCACCACCAGGGGCTGGTCAGCCCCAGCATTTT.

The J gene is TRBJ2-5, the V gene TRBV19, with 8 bases matching TRBD2. Looked up from germline, CDR1 is LNHDA and CDR2 is SQIVND (reference sequence). With V trimmed by 5 bases and J by 5 bases, 10 bases remained unmatched. The CDR3 sequence is 15 residues long. CDR3 amino acids: CASSDTGGVGETQYF. The DNA of the CDR3 is TGTGCCAGTAGTGATACGGGGGGGGTAGGGGAGACCCAGTACTTC.

This clone is a singleton in its sample. This chain links TRBV5-1 with TRBJ2-7, with 11 bases that match TRBD2. CDR3 length: 15 amino acids. The germline V gene encodes CDR1 SGHRS and CDR2 YFSETQ. The V and J ends lost 4 bases and 3 bases, in that order; junction bases with no gene match: 6. The CDR3: CASSPTGTSGYEQYF. As DNA, the CDR3 is TGCGCCAGCAGCCCGACCGGGACTAGCGGCTACGAGCAGTACTTC.

The genes are TRBV9 and TRBJ1-1; 9 bases line up with TRBD1. V dropped 0 bases and J dropped 2; count of bases not matched to a gene: 5. The V gene's germline CDR1 is SGDLS and CDR2 YYNGEE. CDR3 size: 16 residues. The CDR3 coding sequence is TGTGCCAGCAGCGTAGGGCTGGGACAGGGAAACACTGAAGCTTTCTTT. It yields the protein CASSVGLGQGNTEAFF.

V gene TRBV21-1 combines with J gene TRBJ2-1; the table's D call, TRBD2, has no DNA check behind it. TRBV21-1 is a recognized pseudogene. The CDR3 is made up of 15 amino acids. This chain's CDR3 is CASSKLRRGNNEQFF. The CDR3, as DNA: TGTGCCAGCAGCAAACTCCGCCGCGGAAACAATGAGCAGTTCTTC.

The table lists this clone with a few counts. V and J are TRBV5-4 and TRBJ2-5; 12 nucleotides match TRBD2. Trimming at V came to 3 bases and at J to 7 bases, leaving 7 bases not matched to a gene. Germline V lookup: CDR1 SGHNT, CDR2 YYREEE (reference sequence). This CDR3 is built from 15 residues. The CDR3 DNA is TGTGCCAGCAGCTCGTCTAGCGGGGGGGCCCGGACCCAGTACTTC. Residues: CASSSSSGGARTQYF.

The chain uses TRBV12-5 and TRBJ1-3; D is unclear. Germline-derived CDR1 and CDR2 are LGHNT and FRNRAP. Trimming removed 2 bases from V and 0 bases from J, with 8 bases in between. This CDR3 spans 15 amino acids. The CDR3 loop is CASGLSGSSGNTIYF. CDR3 coding DNA: TGTGCTAGTGGTTTGTCCGGGAGCTCTGGAAACACCATATATTTT. Full variable domain (rest looked up from reference TRBV12-5 and TRBJ1-3): DARVTQTPRHKVTEMGQEVTMRCQPILGHNTVFWYRQTMMQGLELLAYFRNRAPLDDSGMPKDRFSAEMPDATLATLKIQPSEPRDSAVYFCASGLSGSSGNTIYFGEGSWLTVV.

This clone was detected only once. This chain uses TRBV28 with TRBJ1-1, with 11 bases lining up with TRBD1. Germline V gives CDR1 MDHEN, CDR2 SYDVKM. The CDR3 has 16 residues. The V segment lost 7 bases and the J segment 5 bases; nucleotides outside the gene matches: 12. The CDR3 sequence is CASTKLRTGGATEAFF. The CDR3 DNA is TGTGCCAGCACCAAACTTAGGACAGGGGGCGCAACTGAAGCTTTCTTT.